The T cell receptor beta chain under discussion was sequenced for a study of cytomegalovirus exposure and HLA in healthy donors (dated by TCRdb to about 2017). About the study as a whole: According to an earlier analysis of 587 of the donors, about 190 million T cells yielded 90 million to 130 million unique TCR beta sequences and roughly 280 Gb of sequence data. Approximately 310 gigabases of sequencing data and tens of millions of unique TCR sequences made up an early release that covered approximately 620 HLA-typed donors. Of the roughly 400 genotyped donors, over 65% fell in the genetic ancestry cluster associated with self-reported Caucasian donors. The study was designed to test whether signatures of past pathogen exposure could be identified by cataloging public T cell receptors. Using immunosequencing, the study profiled T cell repertoires from fewer than 700 subjects and related those repertoires to cytomegalovirus serostatus. Besides the first cohort of roughly 700 subjects, a separate validation cohort made up of over a hundred different subjects was used. To predict cytomegalovirus infection status, the study brought together high-throughput TCR immunosequencing, statistical association of individual TCRs with disease status, and machine learning. In a later analysis, previously published TCR beta repertoires from hundreds of donors were re-analyzed and high-resolution HLA genotyping was added so that TCR occurrence patterns could be studied. Rather than drawing on any new phenotypic data, the later analysis identified candidate immune exposures from TCR beta sequences and the way those sequences occurred across donors. An earlier analysis of about 600 of the donors used high-throughput TCR beta sequencing to judge whether each TCR beta V gene segment behaved as functional or pseudogenic. Donor age, sex, ethnicity and CMV serostatus were compiled together with the repertoire data. In a later genetic analysis, genome-wide SNP genotypes for about 55% of the roughly 670 donors were used, and that subset was treated as a discovery cohort. All discovery cohort repertoires had been generated using a single sequencing platform. Class I and class II HLA loci were covered by the typing at four-digit resolution. Typing coverage varied by locus: about 629-640 donors for A, B, C, DRB1 and DQB1; roughly 500 for DQA1; more than 600 for DPA1; roughly 470 for DPB1. Because of strong linkage in the cohort, a few DR-DQ haplotypes were treated as single units for association and clustering. Among roughly 400 genotyped donors of the cohort, an average of roughly 230,000 unique TCR beta nucleotide sequences was sequenced per donor, of which 15% to 20% were non-productive.

The germline V gene (reference sequence) sets CDR1 to LNHDA and CDR2 to SQIVND. The CDR3 runs 11 residues from the cysteine to the phenylalanine. Here the CDR3 DNA is all that survives: 33 bases in frame from base 1. Trimming removed 4 bases from V and 8 bases from J, leaving 8 bases between the germline ends. Library method: the immunoSEQ multiplex PCR assay. The multiplex PCR relied on a mix of 60 forward primers for TCR Vbeta segments and 13 reverse primers for TCR Jbeta segments. A multiplex PCR assay on genomic DNA amplified the CDR3 region of rearranged TCR beta genes. The amplified TCR beta libraries were sequenced on the Illumina HiSeq System as 87-base-pair reads. In the original analysis: A later analysis counted about 82 million unique TCR beta chains across the 650 to 700 repertoires, and around 12 million of these chains were shared by at least two donors. Raw reads were error-corrected and collapsed into unique sequences with a nearest-neighbor algorithm that merged closely related sequences to remove PCR and sequencing errors. To assign V, D and J gene segments, CDR3 sequences were aligned to IMGT reference sequences. For a sequence to be retained, a match of at least six nucleotides to both a V gene segment and a J gene segment was required. Rearrangements were called productive when the CDR3 lacked stop codons and stayed in frame with V and J; all others were non-productive. Following IMGT convention, CDR3 was defined as the stretch from the second conserved V-encoded cysteine up to the conserved J-encoded phenylalanine. In an earlier analysis of roughly 610 of the donors, sequences lacking an unambiguous match to a single V gene segment were excluded. An earlier analysis of about 590 of the donors classified V segments as functional when productive rearrangements were above 56.7% and as segregating when the standard deviation between donors was above 5%. A statistical classification framework was developed to diagnose cytomegalovirus status using the catalog of TCR beta chain sequences. V and J gene assignment, in a later analysis, came from comparing TCR nucleotide sequences with IMGT/GENE-DB human TR gene sequences. The TCRdist pipeline was used in a later analysis to assign CDR3 sequences and most-parsimonious VDJ recombination scenarios. A later analysis defined each TCR beta chain by its CDR3 amino acid sequence plus V-gene family, and excluded reads lacking a unique V-gene family. In a later analysis, approximately 590 highly shared, low-generation-probability nucleotide sequences were removed to address suspected cross-contamination and a sequencing artifact. In a later analysis, a clonal expansion index for each public chain was calculated from normalized within-repertoire ranks of inferred template counts. In a later analysis, generation probabilities were computed with a VDJ recombination model fitted to out-of-frame rearrangements, and the resulting probabilities were checked against IGoR. A later analysis scored TCR-TCR, TCR-HLA and TCR-CMV co-occurrence with hypergeometric tests, applying a repertoire-size bias correction to TCR pairs. A later analysis estimated false discovery rates by permuting HLA or CMV assignments 20 times. A later analysis grouped co-occurring TCRs with DBSCAN, adding TCRdist sequence similarity when clustering within HLA-allele-positive subsets. Repertoires with fewer than 30,000 or more than 120,000 public chains, plus five repertoires with anomalous nucleotide sharing, were excluded from co-occurrence clustering. Held by TCRdb, this immuneACCESS table contains in-frame sequences only and omits some clones. Under half of the omission traces to an unresolved V gene where checked; the cause of the rest is unknown. V, J and clone size reflect that table, while D and trimming were determined from the DNA. The sample data list around 90,000 clones, and around 60% of these were observed just once. The ten top clones hold approximately 2.2% of the sample.

The cohort was made up of several hundred healthy bone marrow donors. At the time of sampling, every cohort member was nominally healthy, though immune exposures that went unrecorded were likely present. Of the 670 or so cohort members, some 270 had positive CMV serostatus and fewer than 450 had negative CMV serostatus, and CMV serostatus was not recorded for the donor. A peripheral blood sample was provided by each donor, and peripheral blood mononuclear cells were used for TCR beta sequencing. Genomic DNA extraction from the blood cell samples was performed with the Qiagen DNeasy Blood Extraction Kit. Points on this clone: Its antigen specificity is not known. There are no base qualities to consult, and no much larger clone falls within one base.

Overall results and qualifications from the work: In a later analysis, HLA-associated TCR beta chains showed more clonal expansion and lower generation probabilities than non-associated chains that were equally common. The earlier analysis of nearly 600 of the donors excluded over 15 rarely observed V segments, including chromosome 9 orphons, because counts were too low. The classifier was reported to diagnose cytomegalovirus status with high specificity and sensitivity in both the original and validation cohorts. Presence/absence analyses assumed roughly uniform sequencing depth across donors, an assumption that may not hold. The study listed 150 to 200 TCR beta chains as associated with cytomegalovirus. An association between a missense DCLRE1C variant and V-gene and J-gene trimming of TCR beta chains was found in a later genetic analysis and replicated in an independent cohort. Linkage disequilibrium might explain the correlated functional status among segregating V segments, but an unknown experimental factor could not be excluded. The authors suggested that the approach could potentially be extended to other disease states and immunological phenotypes. Across donors, most TCR sequences were observed very rarely, whereas some public TCRs were present in many individuals. Only TCR beta chains were sequenced in this cohort, and the absence of alpha or paired-chain data limited detectable features. Because HLA typing was unavailable for some donors at each locus, only the typed subset was used in association tests. A further reported finding was that TCR beta sequences accurately predicted the HLA-A and HLA-B alleles for most subjects in the first cohort. In a later genetic analysis, fewer N-insertions in productive TCRs were reported among donors in an Asian-associated ancestry cluster than the approximately 670-donor mean. An earlier analysis of approximately 540 of the donors showed that most TCR beta V segments appeared in productive rearrangements either about 90% or about 30% of the time, which broadly matched IMGT annotations. In a later analysis, the rate of TCR association differed among HLA loci, with DRB1 alleles having the most associated TCRs and HLA-C alleles having the fewest. In a later analysis, some 18,000 TCR beta sequences were associated with specific HLA alleles at a false discovery rate of 0.05. In a later analysis, several top co-occurrence clusters were reported to appear linked to parvovirus B19, influenza, CMV and Epstein-Barr virus. When HLA alleles, especially DR and DQ, strongly co-occurred, attributing TCR associations to individual alleles was difficult. A few of the identified cytomegalovirus-associated TCR beta chains were confirmed in vitro to be specific for cytomegalovirus antigens. The 87-base-pair reads could not distinguish some IMGT-functional V segments, including TRBV6-2 and TRBV6-3, so those segments were excluded. CMV serostatus was the only immune exposure information available for the cohort. A cluster of highly shared sequence variants was judged likely to be a technical artifact of the sequencing pipeline. Most CMV-associated TCR beta chains appeared to be HLA-restricted in a later analysis, and the HLA associations seemed to be driven largely by CMV exposure.

The rearranged segments are TRBV19 and TRBJ1-1, with the D gene uncertain. The sequenced sample consisted of PBMCs. This TCR came from a human donor in good health. The CDR3 reads CASSRGREAFF. The nucleotide sequence is TGTGCCAGTAGTAGAGGGCGAGAAGCTTTCTTT.